The 21 T cell receptor beta chains below were found in one sample sequenced in a study of T-cell reconstitution after alpha-beta-depleted transplantation in children. Using unique molecular identifiers, the investigators prepared the TCRbeta library. MiXCR, run by TCRdb on the PCR reads, gives a single entry per CDR3 protein. The top ten hold roughly 4.3% of the sample, which has approximately 350,000 distinct CDR3 sequences, about an eighth seen once. Sequencing was performed on PBMCs, taken from the stem cell graft. Receptors were obtained from a human donor who donated a stem cell graft to a child with Fanconi anemia.

This clonotype was found a few times. The gene calls are TRBV5-5 and TRBJ2-1, with 7 bases matching TRBD2. Germline V lookup: CDR1 SGHKS, CDR2 YYEKEE (reference sequence). CDR3 length: 15 residues. With 0 bases clipped from V and 8 bases from J, the junction kept 8 bases outside the gene matches. CDR3 protein: CASSLGDGGFDEQFF. For the CDR3, the DNA is TGTGCCAGCAGCTTGGGGGACGGGGGGTTCGATGAGCAGTTCTTC.

J is TRBJ1-5 and V is TRBV28, with TRBD1 matching over 8 bases. V gave up 10 bases and J gave up 4 bases; unmatched junction bases: 9. Germline assignment: CDR1 MDHEN and CDR2 SYDVKM. This CDR3 is built from 14 residues. The CDR3 spells CATLSGGLNQPQHF. CDR3 DNA sequence: TGTGCCACCTTATCAGGGGGCTTGAATCAGCCCCAGCATTTT.

The table lists this clonotype with a few counts. The V gene is TRBV4-3, the J gene TRBJ1-5; D is undetermined. Germline values: CDR1 LGHNA, CDR2 YSLEER. The CDR3 contains 14 residues. V dropped 0 bases and J dropped 4 bases, with 7 bases sitting between them. The CDR3 region is CASSQDTENQPQHF. The CDR3 DNA sequence: TGCGCCAGCAGCCAAGATACAGAGAATCAGCCCCAGCATTTT.

The rearrangement uses TRBV12-3 or TRBV12-4 and TRBJ2-5; 9 bases match TRBD1. With 6 bases clipped from V and 5 bases from J, the junction kept 7 bases outside the gene matches. This CDR3 spans 14 amino acids. This CDR3 is CASRNGTGFETQYF. DNA of the CDR3: TGTGCCAGCAGAAACGGGACAGGGTTTGAGACCCAGTACTTC.

This clonotype was seen many times. The chain is built from TRBV7-2 and TRBJ2-1, with a possible D match to TRBD2 (6 bases). Per germline, CDR1 SGHTA and CDR2 FQGNSA. The CDR3 sequence is 14 residues long. With 5 bases removed from V and 7 bases from J, the gap between germline ends came to 15 bases. For the CDR3, the DNA is TGTGCCAGCAGCCCGGATCGGGGGTGGAATGAGCAGTTCTTC. Protein: CASSPDRGWNEQFF.

This clonotype was detected ten times or more. V usage is TRBV30 and J usage is TRBJ1-4, with D unclear. V gave up 8 bases and J gave up 6 bases, with 19 bases separating them. CDR3 length equals 14 residues. CDR1 GTSNPN and CDR2 SVGIG come from the germline V gene (reference sequence). The DNA of the CDR3 is TGTGCCCATGGCTTAAAGGGCGGGCATGAAAAACTGTTTTTT. As protein: CAHGLKGGHEKLFF.

This clonotype was seen many times. The chain uses TRBV5-1 and TRBJ1-6; no clear D. The CDR3 totals 14 residues. CDR1 and CDR2 from the germline V gene are SGHRS and YFSETQ. V dropped 0 bases and J dropped 11 bases, with 12 bases sitting between them. This CDR3 reads CASSLGQRTPPLHF. The CDR3 DNA follows: TGCGCCAGCAGCTTGGGGCAGAGGACGCCACCCCTCCACTTT.

This clonotype was detected ten times or more. The chain links TRBV20-1 to TRBJ2-3, with D perhaps TRBD2 (6 bases). Germline V lookup: CDR1 DFQATT, CDR2 SNEGSKA (reference sequence). The V end was cut by 6 bases, the J end by 0 bases, with 19 bases between. The length of the CDR3 is 16 residues. The chain's CDR3 is CSALGQAGSSTDTQYF. CDR3 DNA: TGCAGTGCCCTGGGCCAGGCGGGATCTAGCACAGATACGCAGTATTTT.

This clonotype was counted a single time. V gene TRBV5-1 combines with J gene TRBJ1-1, with D possibly TRBD1 on 5 matching bases. This CDR3 is 14 amino acids long. V lost 2 bases, J lost 6 bases, and 14 bases lay in between. The V gene's germline CDR1 is SGHRS and CDR2 YFSETQ. The CDR3 region is CASSLTPDMAEAFF. The CDR3, as DNA: TGCGCCAGCAGCTTAACGCCGGACATGGCTGAAGCTTTCTTT.

This clonotype showed up many times. The chain uses TRBV28 and TRBJ2-6; D is undetermined. The V and J ends lost 3 bases and 3 bases respectively, with 3 bases between them. The CDR3 spans 13 residues. The germline V gene has CDR1 MDHEN and CDR2 SYDVKM. Here the CDR3 reads CASSFSGANVLTF. CDR3 coding DNA: TGTGCCAGCAGTTTCAGTGGGGCCAACGTCCTGACTTTC.

The CDR3 bases are TGTGCCAGCAGGGAGACAGGAAAGAACTATGGCTACACCTTC. Encoded protein: CASRETGKNYGYTF. The chain employs TRBV25-1 and TRBJ1-2, with a possible D match to TRBD1 (6 bases). The V and J ends lost 6 bases and 2 bases respectively, with 13 bases between them. The CDR3 consists of 14 residues. Germline CDR1 and CDR2: MGHDK and SYGVNS.

This clonotype was recorded a few times. V is TRBV27 and J is TRBJ2-2; D is uncertain. The V gene's germline CDR1 is MNHEY and CDR2 SMNVEV (reference sequence). Trimming removed 10 bases at V and 0 bases at J, with 6 bases between. The CDR3 length is 12 residues. For the CDR3, the DNA is TGTGCCACCACAGCGAACACCGGGGAGCTGTTTTTT. This gives the protein CATTANTGELFF.

This rearrangement joins TRBV20-1 to TRBJ2-5; no clear D. Germline CDR1 DFQATT, CDR2 SNEGSKA (reference sequence). V lost 7 bases and J 0 bases, leaving 9 bases between the germline ends. The CDR3 sequence is 12 residues long. The CDR3 bases are TGCAGTGTTCGACTTAACCAAGAGACCCAGTACTTC. This sequence encodes CSVRLNQETQYF.

The rearrangement joins TRBV12-3 or TRBV12-4 to TRBJ1-5; a weak D match, TRBD1 (5 bases). The V end was cut by 8 bases, the J end by 0 bases, with 5 bases between. The length of the CDR3 is 12 residues. CDR3 DNA: TGTGCCAGCGGGGGTAGCAATCAGCCCCAGCATTTT. Translating gives CASGGSNQPQHF.

This clonotype was picked up a small number of times. V is TRBV10-3 and J is TRBJ2-1; 15 bases agree with TRBD2. From germline, CDR1 is ENHRY and CDR2 SYGVKD. Germline trimming cut 4 bases from V and 7 bases from J; bases unmatched to any gene: 8. CDR3 length: 17 amino acids. As DNA, the CDR3 is TGTGCCATCAGTGCTTTTCCCGGGACTAGCGGGGGGAATGAGCAGTTCTTC. Translation gives CAISAFPGTSGGNEQFF.

This clonotype has at least ten counts. V is TRBV29-1 and J is TRBJ1-4, with D possibly being TRBD1 (5 bases). Germline V gene lookup returns CDR1 SQVTM and CDR2 ANQGSEA. The CDR3 sequence is 12 residues long. V dropped 7 bases and J dropped 11 bases, with 17 bases sitting between them. The CDR3 spells CSAEGDFGKLFF. DNA of the CDR3: TGCAGCGCAGAAGGGGACTTCGGTAAACTGTTTTTT.

This clonotype was found a few times. The chain couples TRBV5-1 to TRBJ2-5, with TRBD2 matching 8 bases. Germline V lookup: CDR1 SGHRS, CDR2 YFSETQ. Unmatched junction bases numbered 3, after V lost 1 base and J lost 7 bases. The CDR3 sequence is 13 residues long. DNA for the CDR3: TGCGCCAGCAGCTTGCAAGCGGGGGCGACCCAGTACTTC. It codes for CASSLQAGATQYF.

There are many counts of this clonotype. The CDR3 DNA reads as TGTGCCAGCAGCTTAGTGGGGAACCGACAGGGAGGTTATGGCTACACCTTC. Encoded protein: CASSLVGNRQGGYGYTF. V and J are TRBV7-2 and TRBJ1-2; TRBD1 matches at 7 bases. Germline V gene lookup returns CDR1 SGHTA and CDR2 FQGNSA. The CDR3 runs to 17 residues. J lost 5 bases, V lost 1 base, and 13 bases had no gene match.

This clonotype was counted a single time. The chain links TRBV5-5 to TRBJ2-7; maybe TRBD2 (5 bases). The germline V and J ends were trimmed by 5 bases and 5 bases, with 11 bases remaining between them. This CDR3 spans 12 amino acids. The germline CDR1 and CDR2 sequences are SGHKS and YYEKEE (reference sequence). Written as DNA, the CDR3 is TGTGCCAGCAGACAGAGAGGGAACGAGCAGTACTTC. Its translation: CASRQRGNEQYF.

J is TRBJ2-5 and V is TRBV4-1; D may be TRBD2 (6 bases). Germline V lookup: CDR1 MGHRA, CDR2 YSYEKL. Deletions cut 0 bases from V and 1 base from J, with 9 bases between. The CDR3 runs 15 residues. CDR3 region: CASSQDRRVQETQYF. CDR3 nucleotide sequence: TGCGCCAGCAGCCAAGATCGGAGGGTCCAAGAGACCCAGTACTTC.

This clonotype was counted at least ten times. The chain uses TRBV7-8 and TRBJ2-1; 10 bases fit TRBD1. The CDR3 has 15 amino acids. Trimming cost V 4 bases and J 5 bases; bases outside gene matches: 5. CDR1 SGHVS and CDR2 FQNEAQ come from the germline V gene. DNA of the CDR3: TGTGCCAGCAGCTCCCGGGACAGGGGTAACAATGAGCAGTTCTTC. Residues: CASSSRDRGNNEQFF.